The 20 T cell receptor beta chains below were found in one sample sequenced in a study of cytomegalovirus exposure and HLA in healthy donors. This PCR relied on a set of 60 Vbeta primers and 13 Jbeta primers. Measured with immunoSEQ multiplex PCR; TCRdb has only the in-frame clones, and not every one. The table includes under 200,000 clones, 60% to 80% detected once. Specimen: PBMCs. These receptors originate from a man between 60 and 75 years old in good health and CMV-seronegative.

The rearrangement links TRBV29-1 to TRBJ1-4; TRBD1 matches 8 bases. After removal of 5 bases from V and 8 bases from J, the junction contained 7 bases not matched to a gene. CDR3 size: 13 residues. Germline loops: CDR1 SQVTM, CDR2 ANQGSEA. CDR3: CSVYRGGGEKLFF. The CDR3, as DNA: TGCAGCGTTTACAGGGGGGGAGGCGAAAAACTGTTTTTT.

V and J are TRBV27 and TRBJ1-1, with D uncertain. Trimming stripped 0 bases from V and 3 bases from J, with 5 bases between. The CDR3 extends over 13 amino acids. Germline CDR1 is MNHEY and CDR2 is SMNVEV (reference sequence). The DNA of the CDR3 is TGTGCCAGCAGTTTATCCAGGTACACTGAAGCTTTCTTT. Its translation: CASSLSRYTEAFF.

This sequence joins TRBV10-3 and TRBJ1-1; D unresolved. CDR1 and CDR2 (germline): ENHRY, SYGVKD. V lost 6 bases and J 5 bases, leaving 16 bases between the germline ends. This CDR3 spans 14 amino acids. CDR3 nucleotide sequence: TGTGCCATCAGCCCGGACTTTCAGAGGACTGAAGCTTTCTTT. Its translation: CAISPDFQRTEAFF.

The V and J genes are TRBV19 and TRBJ2-7; 9 bases agree with TRBD2. Germline CDR1 is LNHDA and CDR2 is SQIVND (reference sequence). V trimming: 3 bases; J trimming: 5 bases; junction bases outside the gene matches: 8. The CDR3 totals 15 residues. CDR3 amino acids: CASSMGWTSADEQYF. CDR3 sequence (DNA): TGTGCCAGTAGTATGGGATGGACTAGCGCTGACGAGCAGTACTTC.

This rearrangement joins TRBV4-2 to TRBJ1-1; 7 nucleotides align to TRBD1. V was pared by 3 bases and J by 0 bases, with 10 bases of the junction left unmatched. The CDR3 totals 17 residues. From germline, CDR1 is LGHNA and CDR2 YNFKEQ. This CDR3 reads CASSQGRTGNLNTEAFF. CDR3 in DNA: TGTGCCAGCAGCCAGGGCCGGACAGGCAATTTGAACACTGAAGCTTTCTTT.

The chain uses TRBV29-1 and TRBJ1-2; 7 bases map to TRBD1. There are 14 residues in the CDR3. V dropped 4 bases and J dropped 0; count of bases not matched to a gene: 5. Per germline, CDR1 SQVTM and CDR2 ANQGSEA. CDR3 nucleotides: TGCAGCGTTGGCGTAGGGGGCCCTAACTATGGCTACACCTTC. This translates into CSVGVGGPNYGYTF.

J is TRBJ2-5 and V is TRBV2, with D possibly being TRBD1 (6 bases). The last part of the DNA fits TRBJ2-7 better; the J call may be wrong. The germline V gene encodes CDR1 SNHLY and CDR2 FYNNEI. This CDR3 comprises 14 residues. The CDR3, as DNA: TGTGCCACGAACAGGGTCGTGAGCTCCTACGAGCAGTACTTC. Translating it yields CATNRVVSSYEQYF.

This chain connects TRBV4-2 to TRBJ2-3; 7 nucleotides align to TRBD2. V lost 5 bases to trimming and J lost 6 bases; unmatched junction nucleotides: 8. The CDR3 runs to 14 residues. The V gene's germline CDR1 is LGHNA and CDR2 YNFKEQ. In DNA, the CDR3 is TGTGCCAGCAGCACGGGAGGCGCCATCGATACGCAGTATTTT. Translated, it gives CASSTGGAIDTQYF.

This chain joins TRBV9 and TRBJ1-1, with 10 bases aligning to TRBD1. V lost 2 bases and J lost 1; bases outside the gene matches: 8. Germline V gene data show CDR1 as SGDLS and CDR2 as YYNGEE. CDR3 length: 17 residues. CDR3 DNA sequence: TGTGCCAGCAGCGTGGAGACAGGGGGCGATTGGAACACTGAAGCTTTCTTT. It yields the protein CASSVETGGDWNTEAFF.

The genes are TRBV28 and TRBJ2-7; D is perhaps TRBD2 (5 bases). The V end was cut by 5 bases, the J end by 7 bases, with 18 bases between. CDR1 and CDR2 from the germline V gene are MDHEN and SYDVKM. The CDR3 is 14 residues long. DNA for the CDR3: TGTGCCAGCAGTGCGGGCAGGTCCTATAAGGAGCAGTACTTC. This gives the protein CASSAGRSYKEQYF. The full variable domain, with the rest looked up from reference TRBV28 and TRBJ2-7, is DVKVTQSSRYLVKRTGEKVFLECVQDMDHENMFWYRQDPGLGLRLIYFSYDVKMKEKGDIPEGYSVSREKKERFSLILESASTNQTSMYLCASSAGRSYKEQYFGPGTRLTVT.

This clone appeared once. This sequence joins TRBV5-1 and TRBJ1-2; D might be TRBD1 (6 bases). The CDR3 sequence is 12 residues long. The V and J ends lost 2 bases and 8 bases respectively, with 10 bases between them. CDR1 and CDR2 (germline): SGHRS, YFSETQ. The CDR3 DNA follows: TGCGCCAGCAGCTTTACAGGGATCGGCTACACCTTC. Protein: CASSFTGIGYTF.

The chain recombines TRBV4-3 with TRBJ1-5; 8 nucleotides match TRBD1. With 2 bases clipped from V and 4 bases from J, the junction kept 7 bases outside the gene matches. CDR3 length equals 16 residues. Germline loops: CDR1 LGHNA, CDR2 YSLEER. This CDR3 reads CASSQTWTGTNQPQHF. CDR3 coding DNA: TGCGCCAGCAGCCAAACCTGGACAGGGACTAATCAGCCCCAGCATTTT.

This chain connects TRBV4-1 to TRBJ2-2; D may be TRBD2 (7 bases). This CDR3 has 15 amino acids. Trimming left V 6 bases short and J 1 base short, with 12 bases between. Germline V gives CDR1 MGHRA, CDR2 YSYEKL. Written as DNA, the CDR3 is TGCGCCAGCAGGCTTAGGGGGGGGAACACCGGGGAGCTGTTTTTT. Residues: CASRLRGGNTGELFF.

The rearrangement links TRBV6-6 to TRBJ1-6; 9 positions match TRBD1. The CDR3 is 14 amino acids. The germline V gene has CDR1 MNHNY and CDR2 SVGAGI (reference sequence). J was trimmed by 2 bases and V by 10 bases; bases with no gene match: 3. The DNA of the CDR3 is TGTGCCATGGGACAGGGCGCCTATAATTCACCCCTCCACTTT. It codes for CAMGQGAYNSPLHF.

This clone has a single count. The V and J genes are TRBV28 and TRBJ2-7, with 7 bases lining up with TRBD2. Germline trimming cut 7 bases from V and 3 bases from J; bases unmatched to any gene: 9. The germline V gene has CDR1 MDHEN and CDR2 SYDVKM. This CDR3 contains 14 residues. CDR3 region: CASTRASGLYEQYF. CDR3 bases: TGTGCCAGCACTCGGGCTAGCGGTCTCTACGAGCAGTACTTC.

The rearrangement links TRBV10-3 to TRBJ1-2, with 8 nucleotides matching TRBD1. Germline V lookup: CDR1 ENHRY, CDR2 SYGVKD. J gave up 6 bases and V 5 bases, and 2 bases lay outside the gene matches. The CDR3 has 12 amino acids. The CDR3 nucleotides are TGTGCCATCAGTCAGGGGGCGCATGGCTACACCTTC. This sequence encodes CAISQGAHGYTF.

This chain connects TRBV18 to TRBJ2-2; possibly TRBD2 for D (6 bases). V was cut by 3 bases and J by 1 base, with 12 bases left in between. The CDR3 loop spans 16 amino acids. Germline V lookup: CDR1 KGHSH, CDR2 LQKENI. For the CDR3, the DNA is TGTGCCAGCTCACCCCTAGGGGAGGTGAACACCGGGGAGCTGTTTTTT. Amino acid sequence: CASSPLGEVNTGELFF.

The V and J genes are TRBV7-8 and TRBJ1-5; D gene unclear. Between the trimmed V and J ends, which lost 0 bases and 0 bases, there was a span of 12 bases. CDR1 SGHVS and CDR2 FQNEAQ come from the germline V gene. The CDR3 covers 17 residues. The CDR3 loop is CASSLAGGGSSNQPQHF. CDR3 sequence (DNA): TGTGCCAGCAGCTTAGCCGGAGGAGGGAGTAGCAATCAGCCCCAGCATTTT.

As DNA, the CDR3 is TGTGCCAGCAGCCAGTCGAATGGAAACACCATATATTTT. Translation gives CASSQSNGNTIYF. The J gene is TRBJ1-3, the V gene TRBV7-7; no firm D call. V lost 5 bases, J lost 3 bases, and 8 bases lay in between. There are 13 residues in the CDR3. CDR1 and CDR2 from the germline V gene are SSHAT and FNYEAQ (reference sequence).

The J gene is TRBJ1-6, the V gene TRBV2, with D perhaps TRBD1 (6 bases). V lost 2 bases and J lost 8, with 13 bases in between. There are 15 residues in the CDR3. CDR1 is SNHLY and CDR2 is FYNNEI in the germline V gene. The CDR3 coding sequence is TGTGCCAGCAGTGAATTCAGGGGCCCCGATTCACCCCTCCACTTT. Translation gives CASSEFRGPDSPLHF.